Described below is a single T cell receptor beta chain sequence and its context. These data are taken from a study of shared clonotypes between healthy human individuals. Only in-frame clones appear in the TCRdb table, and some are missing; sequencing was by immunoSEQ multiplex PCR. Found here are millions of clones, about 92% of them singletons; the top ten hold roughly 0.14%. The CDR3 consists of 17 residues. Germline lookup yields CDR1 KGHSH and CDR2 LQKENI. The V gene end was trimmed by 0 bases and the J gene end by 9 bases; junction bases not matched to a gene: 9. This clonotype was obtained from a man younger than 35 in good health. Sequencing was performed on naive CD4+ T cells sorted from blood. Specified subset: CD45RA+ positively selected. This sequence joins TRBV18 and TRBJ2-1, with 12 bases lining up with TRBD2. CDR3 nucleotides: TGTGCCAGCTCACCACCGAACAGGGCACTAGCGGGAGGTGAGCAGTTCTTC. Protein product: CASSPPNRALAGGEQFF.